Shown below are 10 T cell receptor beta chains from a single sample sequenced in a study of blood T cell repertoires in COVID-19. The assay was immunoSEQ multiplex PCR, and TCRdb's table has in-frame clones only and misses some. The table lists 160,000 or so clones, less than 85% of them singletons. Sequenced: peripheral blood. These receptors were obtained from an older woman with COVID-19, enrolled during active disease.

CDR3: CASSFGQGFGAYEQYF. For the CDR3, the DNA is TGTGCCAGCAGCTTCGGACAGGGGTTCGGGGCCTACGAGCAGTACTTC. The chain couples TRBV11-2 to TRBJ2-7; 9 bases are shared with TRBD1. The CDR3 totals 16 residues. The V segment lost 3 bases and the J segment 2 bases; nucleotides outside the gene matches: 8. In germline, CDR1 is SGHAT, CDR2 FQNNGV.

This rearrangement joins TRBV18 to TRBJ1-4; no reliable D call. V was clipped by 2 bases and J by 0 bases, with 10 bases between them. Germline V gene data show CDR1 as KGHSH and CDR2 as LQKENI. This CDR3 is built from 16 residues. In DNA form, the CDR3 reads TGTGCCAGCTCACCAGTGGGCTCCTCAACTAATGAAAAACTGTTTTTT. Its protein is CASSPVGSSTNEKLFF. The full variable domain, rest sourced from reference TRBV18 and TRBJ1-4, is NAGVMQNPRHLVRRRGQEARLRCSPMKGHSHVYWYRQLPEEGLKFMVYLQKENIIDESGMPKERFSAEFPKEGPSILRIQQVVRGDSAAYFCASSPVGSSTNEKLFFGSGTQLSVL.

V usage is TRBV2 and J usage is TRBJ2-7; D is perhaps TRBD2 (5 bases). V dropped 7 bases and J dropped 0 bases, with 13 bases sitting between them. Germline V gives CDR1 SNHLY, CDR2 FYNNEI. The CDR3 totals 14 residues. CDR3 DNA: TGTGCCAGCAAAGTGGCGGGTAGCTCCTACGAGCAGTACTTC. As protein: CASKVAGSSYEQYF.

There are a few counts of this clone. CDR3 in amino acids: CASSLLTGEADTQYF. In nucleotides, the CDR3 is TGTGCCAGCAGCTTGTTAACGGGAGAGGCAGATACGCAGTATTTT. The genes are TRBV5-6 and TRBJ2-3; D is possibly TRBD2 (6 bases). The CDR3 extends over 15 amino acids. Trimming left V 1 base short and J 4 bases short, with 13 bases between. CDR1 is SGHDT and CDR2 is YYEEEE in the germline V gene.

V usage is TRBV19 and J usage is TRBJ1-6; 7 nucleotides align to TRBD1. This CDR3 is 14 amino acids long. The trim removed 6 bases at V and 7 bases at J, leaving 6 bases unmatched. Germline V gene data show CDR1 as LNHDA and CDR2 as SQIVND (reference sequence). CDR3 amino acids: CASSPGQRNSPLHF. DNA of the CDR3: TGTGCCAGTAGCCCGGGACAGAGGAATTCACCCCTCCACTTT.

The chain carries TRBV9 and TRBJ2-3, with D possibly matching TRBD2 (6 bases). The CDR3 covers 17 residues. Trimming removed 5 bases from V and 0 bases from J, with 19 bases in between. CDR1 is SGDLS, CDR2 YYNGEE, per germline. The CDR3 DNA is TGTGCCAGCAGTGCTCGCGGGGCAGCGTCTAGCACAGATACGCAGTATTTT. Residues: CASSARGAASSTDTQYF.

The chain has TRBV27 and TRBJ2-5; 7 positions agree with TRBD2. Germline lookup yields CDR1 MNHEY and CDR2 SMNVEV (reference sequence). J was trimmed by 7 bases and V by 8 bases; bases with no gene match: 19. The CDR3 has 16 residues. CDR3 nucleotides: TGTGCCAGCGCCTCCAGTCTTAGCGGGCTCGGGGTGACCCAGTACTTC. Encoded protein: CASASSLSGLGVTQYF.

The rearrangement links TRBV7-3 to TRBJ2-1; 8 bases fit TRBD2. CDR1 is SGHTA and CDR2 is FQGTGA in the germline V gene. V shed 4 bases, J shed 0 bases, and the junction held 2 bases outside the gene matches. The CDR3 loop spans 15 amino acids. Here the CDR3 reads CASSYSGGSYNEQFF. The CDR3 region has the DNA TGTGCCAGCAGCTACAGCGGGGGCTCCTACAATGAGCAGTTCTTC.

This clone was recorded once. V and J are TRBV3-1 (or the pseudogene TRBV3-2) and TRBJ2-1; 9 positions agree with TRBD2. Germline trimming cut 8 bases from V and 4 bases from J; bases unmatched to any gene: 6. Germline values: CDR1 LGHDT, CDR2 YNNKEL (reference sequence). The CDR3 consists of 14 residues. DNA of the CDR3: TGTGCCAGCCATAAGCGGGGGGAGTACAATGAGCAGTTCTTC. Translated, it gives CASHKRGEYNEQFF.

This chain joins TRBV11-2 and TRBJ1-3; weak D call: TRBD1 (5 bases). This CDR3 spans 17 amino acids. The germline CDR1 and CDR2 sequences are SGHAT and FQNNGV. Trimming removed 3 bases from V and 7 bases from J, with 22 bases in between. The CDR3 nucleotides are TGTGCCAGCAGCTTTCCCCCTCCCGGACAACTCGGGAACACCATATATTTT. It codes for CASSFPPPGQLGNTIYF.